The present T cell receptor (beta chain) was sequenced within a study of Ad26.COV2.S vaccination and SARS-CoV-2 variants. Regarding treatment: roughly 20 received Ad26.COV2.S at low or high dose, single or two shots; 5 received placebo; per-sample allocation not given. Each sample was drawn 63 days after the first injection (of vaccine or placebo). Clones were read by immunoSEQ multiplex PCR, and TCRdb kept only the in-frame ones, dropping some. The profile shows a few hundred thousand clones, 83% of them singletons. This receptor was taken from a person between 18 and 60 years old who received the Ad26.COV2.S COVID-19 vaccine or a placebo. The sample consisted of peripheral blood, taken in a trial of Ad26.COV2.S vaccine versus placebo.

CDR3 nucleotide sequence: TGTGCCAGAAGCCCCAGGACAGGCCACTATGGCTACACCTTC. Encoded protein: CARSPRTGHYGYTF. This sequence joins TRBV5-3 and TRBJ1-2; 7 bases are shared with TRBD1. TRBV5-3 is designated an ORF whose function remains uncertain. The ends lost 4 bases at V and 3 bases at J; junction bases unmatched: 6. The CDR3 runs 14 residues.